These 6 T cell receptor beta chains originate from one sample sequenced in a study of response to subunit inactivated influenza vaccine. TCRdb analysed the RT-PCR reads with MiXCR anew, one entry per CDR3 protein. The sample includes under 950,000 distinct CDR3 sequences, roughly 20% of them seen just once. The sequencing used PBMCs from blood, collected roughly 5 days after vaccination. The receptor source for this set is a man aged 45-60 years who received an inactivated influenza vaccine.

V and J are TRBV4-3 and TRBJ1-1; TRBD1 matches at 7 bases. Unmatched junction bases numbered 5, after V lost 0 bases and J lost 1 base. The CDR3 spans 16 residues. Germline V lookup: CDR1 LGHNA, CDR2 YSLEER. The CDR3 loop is CASSQERSGGNTEAFF. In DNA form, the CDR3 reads TGCGCCAGCAGCCAAGAAAGGTCAGGGGGGAACACTGAAGCTTTCTTT.

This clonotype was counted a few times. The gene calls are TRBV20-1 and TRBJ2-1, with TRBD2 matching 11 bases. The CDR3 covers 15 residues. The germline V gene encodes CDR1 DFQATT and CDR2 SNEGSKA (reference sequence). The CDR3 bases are TGCAGCGCTCAGTCTAGCGGGAGGTCCCTAGGTGAGCAGTTCTTC. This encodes CSAQSSGRSLGEQFF.

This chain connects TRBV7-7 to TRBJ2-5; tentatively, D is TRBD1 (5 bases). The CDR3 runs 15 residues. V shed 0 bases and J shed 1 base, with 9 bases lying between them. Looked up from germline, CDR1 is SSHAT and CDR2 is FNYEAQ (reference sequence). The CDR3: CASSLAGAGQETQYF. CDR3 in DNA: TGTGCCAGCAGCTTAGCAGGGGCTGGCCAAGAGACCCAGTACTTC.

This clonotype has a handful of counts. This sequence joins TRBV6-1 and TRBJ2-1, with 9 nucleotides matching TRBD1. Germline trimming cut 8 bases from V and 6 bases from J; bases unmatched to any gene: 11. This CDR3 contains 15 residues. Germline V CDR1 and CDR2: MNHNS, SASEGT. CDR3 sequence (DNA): TGTGCCAGCGGCCCGGACAGGGGAGTGTTCAATGAGCAGTTCTTC. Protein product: CASGPDRGVFNEQFF.

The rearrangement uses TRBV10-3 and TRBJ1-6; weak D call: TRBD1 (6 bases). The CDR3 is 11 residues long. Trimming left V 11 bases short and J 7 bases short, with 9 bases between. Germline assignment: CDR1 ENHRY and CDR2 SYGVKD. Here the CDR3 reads CAAGQNSPLHF. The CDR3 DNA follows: TGTGCCGCAGGACAGAATTCACCCCTCCACTTT.

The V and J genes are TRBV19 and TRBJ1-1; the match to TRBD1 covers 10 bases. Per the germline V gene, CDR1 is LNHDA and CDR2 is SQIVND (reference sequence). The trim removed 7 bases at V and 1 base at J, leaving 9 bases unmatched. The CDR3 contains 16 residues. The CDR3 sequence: CASTEGTGDWNTEAFF. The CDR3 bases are TGTGCCAGTACGGAGGGGACAGGGGACTGGAACACTGAAGCTTTCTTT.